This is a list of T cell receptor beta chains from one sample in a study of regulatory T cells in long-lasting Graves disease. One entry per CDR3 protein, called by TCRdb with MiXCR from the multiplex PCR reads. The table lists approximately 400,000 distinct CDR3 sequences, about 20% of them singletons. The specimen comprised peripheral blood mononuclear cells (PBMCs), sampled when the disease was refractory, from a patient treated with antithyroid drugs. The receptors shown here come from a female donor with Graves disease. CDR3s include the opening cysteine and the closing phenylalanine or tryptophan. The order of the fields is V gene, D gene, CDR3 protein. A D gene is named only where the DNA matches it firmly.

V gene: TRBV6-1
D gene: NA
CDR3 protein: CASRPRQVGYEQYF

V gene: TRBV2
D gene: TRBD1
CDR3 protein: CASAGDRNTEAFF

V gene: TRBV3-1
D gene: NA
CDR3 protein: CASSQGPGYEQYF

V gene: TRBV14
D gene: NA
CDR3 protein: CASSQVTTGFWYF

V gene: TRBV12-3/TRBV12-4
D gene: NA
CDR3 protein: CASSSDAGFNQPQHF

V gene: TRBV29-1
D gene: TRBD1
CDR3 protein: CSGAGQGGNTIYF

V gene: TRBV24-1
D gene: NA
CDR3 protein: CATSRGTYEQYF

V gene: TRBV7-3
D gene: TRBD1
CDR3 protein: CASRRDRGNTEAFF

V gene: TRBV29-1
D gene: TRBD1
CDR3 protein: CSVVSGGRTGELFF

V gene: TRBV4-1
D gene: NA
CDR3 protein: CASSQGSSGTEAFF

V gene: TRBV7-2
D gene: TRBD2
CDR3 protein: CASSLEGLILREQFF

V gene: TRBV2
D gene: TRBD1
CDR3 protein: CAIHRGTTYEQYF

V gene: TRBV7-9
D gene: NA
CDR3 protein: CASSSQGTNEQYF

V gene: TRBV7-2
D gene: NA
CDR3 protein: CASSLAESYEQYF

V gene: TRBV29-1
D gene: TRBD1
CDR3 protein: CSVEGGTGRGYEQYF

V gene: TRBV27
D gene: TRBD2
CDR3 protein: CASTVSGRANTGELFF

V gene: TRBV7-2
D gene: NA
CDR3 protein: CASSARLAGASYEQYF

V gene: TRBV20-1
D gene: NA
CDR3 protein: CSAKPGASAGELFF

V gene: TRBV7-9
D gene: NA
CDR3 protein: CASSLVTGLLQETQYF

V gene: TRBV28
D gene: NA
CDR3 protein: CASSYSGPINYGHTF

V gene: TRBV5-8
D gene: TRBD1
CDR3 protein: CASSMRTGVTGNTIYF

V gene: TRBV7-2
D gene: NA
CDR3 protein: CASSLESGYNSPLHF

V gene: TRBV7-2
D gene: NA
CDR3 protein: CASSPAGTPIPYEQYF

V gene: TRBV29-1
D gene: NA
CDR3 protein: CSVAGSWATEAFF

V gene: TRBV28
D gene: TRBD2
CDR3 protein: CASSTSTPSGRAGLDTQYF

V gene: TRBV24-1
D gene: NA
CDR3 protein: CATSDWGAGYTF

V gene: TRBV19
D gene: TRBD1
CDR3 protein: CASKWDSSNQPQHF

V gene: TRBV11-3
D gene: NA
CDR3 protein: CASSLEQVGGELFF

V gene: TRBV5-1
D gene: TRBD1
CDR3 protein: CASSTGGGNGYTF

V gene: TRBV28
D gene: TRBD2
CDR3 protein: CATYYSSGLAGYQETQYF

V gene: TRBV28
D gene: TRBD1
CDR3 protein: CASSFSRGHTF

V gene: TRBV7-2
D gene: NA
CDR3 protein: CASSSEAGELFF

V gene: TRBV5-4
D gene: NA
CDR3 protein: CASHTPASGSGNTIYF

V gene: TRBV28
D gene: NA
CDR3 protein: CASSRGRISGNTIYF

V gene: TRBV28
D gene: NA
CDR3 protein: CASRPPGSYYEQYF

V gene: TRBV29-1
D gene: TRBD2
CDR3 protein: CSVSGRTLPSYEQYF

V gene: TRBV20-1
D gene: NA
CDR3 protein: CSARSGLAEQYF

V gene: TRBV5-4
D gene: NA
CDR3 protein: CASSLGGNNYGYTF

V gene: TRBV7-2
D gene: NA
CDR3 protein: CASSTDGNEQFF

V gene: TRBV6-5
D gene: TRBD2
CDR3 protein: CASSYPGGSYEQYF

V gene: TRBV27
D gene: NA
CDR3 protein: CASSVADYNEQFF

V gene: TRBV6-2/TRBV6-3
D gene: NA
CDR3 protein: CASSYSRAAGQSRDIQYF